The sample holds a few counts of the clone carrying this T cell receptor beta chain. Antigen specificity is unknown. Each CDR3 protein gets one entry after TCRdb re-called the 5' RACE reads with MiXCR. The table lists roughly 120,000 distinct CDR3 sequences, 22% of them singletons. This entry is derived from a study of T-cell memory formation after mild COVID-19. Study as a whole: Clusters were largely donor specific. Findings of the study overall: Pre-infection memory held some responding clones, suggesting pre-existing cross-reactive T cells responded. Later expanders leaned CD4+, whereas day 15 to 85 contracting clones were balanced CD4/CD8.

The CDR3 is made up of 15 amino acids. Germline values: CDR1 SGHVS, CDR2 FNYEAQ. The V end lost 5 bases, the J end lost 8 bases, and 19 bases lay between the germline ends. The chain joins TRBV7-6 to TRBJ2-1; a weak D match, TRBD2 (6 bases). This TCR came from a man aged 18 to 29 who had mild COVID-19 (a few samples of this study predate the infection). Cell type and time point are not known. The sequencing sample was made of PBMCs or a T cell subset sorted from them (not recorded which). The chain's CDR3 is CASSSFYGASDEQFF. The CDR3 DNA reads TGTGCCAGCAGCAGCTTTTATGGGGCTAGCGATGAGCAGTTCTTC.